These 24 T cell receptor beta chains were all obtained from the same sample, sequenced in a study of T cell changes during pregnancy in multiple sclerosis. Profiled with immunoSEQ multiplex PCR; TCRdb holds only in-frame clones, not every one. There are some 96,000 clones in the sample; approximately 90% occur only once, and less than 2.5% lies in the top ten. Sample: peripheral blood, taken after pregnancy. The source is a female donor with multiple sclerosis, enrolled in a pregnancy study.

The rearrangement uses TRBV10-3 and TRBJ1-6, with a weak D call TRBD1 (5 bases). The V and J ends lost 2 bases and 7 bases respectively, with 9 bases between them. The CDR3 has 14 residues. Per germline, CDR1 ENHRY and CDR2 SYGVKD. CDR3 residues: CAISERGGNSPLHF. The CDR3 DNA reads as TGTGCCATCAGTGAGAGGGGTGGGAATTCACCCCTCCACTTT.

This CDR3 is CASSLLARPGYTF. CDR3 in DNA: TGTGCCAGCAGCTTGCTAGCCCGCCCTGGCTACACCTTC. The chain joins TRBV5-6 to TRBJ1-2; D unclear. CDR1 and CDR2 (germline): SGHDT, YYEEEE. V lost 1 base and J lost 7, with 11 bases in between. The CDR3 totals 13 residues.

V is TRBV4-3 and J is TRBJ2-1, with TRBD2 matching over 10 bases. The V segment lost 5 bases and the J segment 7 bases; nucleotides outside the gene matches: 11. Germline V gene data show CDR1 as LGHNA and CDR2 as YSLEER. The CDR3 sequence is 16 residues long. As DNA, the CDR3 is TGCGCCAGCAGCGGTAGCGGGGGGCCTACTCGGAATGAGCAGTTCTTC. This encodes CASSGSGGPTRNEQFF.

The gene calls are TRBV7-3 and TRBJ2-5; D possibly corresponds to TRBD2 (5 bases). Germline values: CDR1 SGHTA, CDR2 FQGTGA. The CDR3 runs 14 residues. With 1 base removed from V and 3 bases from J, the gap between germline ends came to 9 bases. The CDR3 bases are TGTGCCAGCAGCTTAAGCCCCGGGAAAGAGACCCAGTACTTC. It translates to CASSLSPGKETQYF.

The J gene is TRBJ2-5, the V gene TRBV5-1; 9 bases line up with TRBD2. Germline-derived CDR1 and CDR2 are SGHRS and YFSETQ. The J segment lost 3 bases and the V segment lost 0 bases, leaving 9 bases of the junction unmatched. The CDR3 has 17 residues. In DNA, the CDR3 is TGCGCCAGCAGCTTGGGACATTATAGCGGGGGAGAAGAGACCCAGTACTTC. Its protein is CASSLGHYSGGEETQYF.

The rearrangement links TRBV29-1 to TRBJ2-1, with no clear D. The V end lost 3 bases, the J end lost 6 bases, and 9 bases lay between the germline ends. Per germline, CDR1 SQVTM and CDR2 ANQGSEA. The CDR3 runs to 12 residues. CDR3 amino acids: CSVDFLGNEQFF. CDR3 coding DNA: TGCAGCGTTGACTTCCTAGGCAATGAGCAGTTCTTC.

The chain joins TRBV4-2 to TRBJ2-5; 11 bases match TRBD2. Germline CDR1 reads LGHNA; CDR2 reads YNFKEQ. Germline trimming cut 0 bases from V and 3 bases from J; bases unmatched to any gene: 9. This CDR3 contains 18 residues. CDR3 sequence: CASSQEVPGTSGEETQYF. CDR3 DNA sequence: TGTGCCAGCAGCCAAGAGGTCCCCGGGACTAGCGGAGAAGAGACCCAGTACTTC.

The chain joins TRBV5-4 to TRBJ2-7; TRBD1 agrees at 7 bases. This CDR3 is built from 15 residues. Germline CDR1 and CDR2: SGHNT and YYREEE (reference sequence). V gave up 2 bases and J gave up 0 bases; unmatched junction bases: 5. This CDR3 is CASSFRQGSSYEQYF. The CDR3 bases are TGTGCCAGCAGCTTCCGACAGGGAAGCTCCTACGAGCAGTACTTC.

The chain is built from TRBV4-2 and TRBJ2-2; maybe TRBD2 (6 bases). The CDR3 consists of 15 residues. V lost 1 base to trimming and J lost 2 bases, with 8 bases between them. The germline V gene encodes CDR1 LGHNA and CDR2 YNFKEQ. The DNA of the CDR3 is TGTGCCAGCAGCCAAGGACTAGTCAACACCGGGGAGCTGTTTTTT. Its protein product is CASSQGLVNTGELFF.

The V call is TRBV29-1, the J call TRBJ1-2; the match to TRBD1 covers 7 bases. Germline V lookup: CDR1 SQVTM, CDR2 ANQGSEA. V was clipped by 3 bases and J by 4 bases; unmatched bases: 11. This CDR3 region has 15 residues. The CDR3 loop reads CSVDAAGGVLYGYTF. In nucleotides, the CDR3 is TGCAGCGTTGATGCCGCAGGGGGAGTCCTCTATGGCTACACCTTC. Together with reference TRBV29-1 and TRBJ1-2, the CDR3 gives the full variable domain: SAVISQKPSRDICQRGTSLTIQCQVDSQVTMMFWYRQQPGQSLTLIATANQGSEATYESGFVIDKFPISRPNLTFSTLTVSNMSPEDSSIYLCSVDAAGGVLYGYTFGSGTRLTVV.

The gene calls are TRBV2 and TRBJ2-2, with D unresolved. Looked up from germline, CDR1 is SNHLY and CDR2 is FYNNEI. CDR3 length: 13 residues. Trimming left V 3 bases short and J 6 bases short, with 8 bases between. CDR3 nucleotide sequence: TGTGCCAGCAGTGACGACCGGGCCGGGGAGCTGTTTTTT. Encoded protein: CASSDDRAGELFF.

This sequence joins TRBV18 and TRBJ2-2, with a tentative D call TRBD1 (6 bases). The CDR3 sequence is 15 residues long. Trimming removed 3 bases at V and 0 bases at J, with 8 bases between. Germline V lookup: CDR1 KGHSH, CDR2 LQKENI. The CDR3 loop reads CASSPGHTNTGELFF. Written as DNA, the CDR3 is TGTGCCAGCTCACCGGGACATACGAACACCGGGGAGCTGTTTTTT.

This chain joins TRBV10-3 and TRBJ2-1; TRBD2 aligns across 10 bases. This CDR3 has 17 amino acids. Trimming removed 4 bases from V and 3 bases from J; junction bases left unmatched: 9. CDR1 ENHRY and CDR2 SYGVKD come from the germline V gene. The CDR3, as DNA: TGTGCCATCAGTGGATACAGCGGGAGGGCCGTCTACAATGAGCAGTTCTTC. Amino acid sequence: CAISGYSGRAVYNEQFF.

The V call is TRBV11-3, the J call TRBJ1-1; TRBD1 is a possible D gene (6 bases). The CDR3 covers 14 residues. In germline, CDR1 is SGHNT, CDR2 YENEEA. V lost 4 bases and J 6 bases, leaving 15 bases between the germline ends. The CDR3, as DNA: TGTGCCAGCAGCTCGGGACCGAACAGGGCTGAAGCTTTCTTT. It codes for CASSSGPNRAEAFF.

The V call is TRBV9, the J call TRBJ1-1, with 9 positions matching TRBD1. The germline CDR1 and CDR2 sequences are SGDLS and YYNGEE. The V gene end was trimmed by 3 bases and the J gene end by 4 bases; junction bases not matched to a gene: 13. The CDR3 sequence is 17 residues long. In DNA form, the CDR3 reads TGTGCCAGCAGCGCACAACTTTCGGACAGGGGATTCACTGAAGCTTTCTTT. Its protein is CASSAQLSDRGFTEAFF.

The CDR3 spells CATSRVTGGGTDTQYF. The CDR3 DNA reads TGTGCCACCAGCAGAGTAACCGGGGGTGGCACAGATACGCAGTATTTT. The chain is built from TRBV15 and TRBJ2-3; possibly TRBD2 for D (6 bases). The germline V and J ends were trimmed by 1 base and 1 base, with 12 bases remaining between them. Germline assignment: CDR1 LNHNV and CDR2 YYDKDF (reference sequence). The CDR3 contains 16 residues.

This CDR3 reads CATQGTGLSYEQYF. The CDR3 nucleotides are TGTGCCACACAGGGGACTGGACTTTCCTACGAGCAGTACTTC. The chain couples TRBV10-3 to TRBJ2-7; perhaps TRBD1 as D (7 bases). The germline CDR1 and CDR2 sequences are ENHRY and SYGVKD. This CDR3 spans 14 amino acids. The ends were cut back, 10 bases at V and 1 base at J, with 17 bases in the middle.

This chain joins TRBV29-1 and TRBJ2-5; D is unclear. The ends were cut back, 1 base at V and 0 bases at J, with 9 bases in the middle. This CDR3 has 14 amino acids. CDR1 is SQVTM and CDR2 is ANQGSEA in the germline V gene. The CDR3 region has the DNA TGCAGCGTTGAAGCGTTGGCAGACCAAGAGACCCAGTACTTC. It specifies CSVEALADQETQYF.

This clone was recorded many times. The chain joins TRBV7-9 to TRBJ2-1; maybe TRBD1 (5 bases). Germline CDR1 is SEHNR and CDR2 is FQNEAQ (reference sequence). This CDR3 comprises 15 residues. V gave up 4 bases and J gave up 5 bases, with 15 bases separating them. The CDR3 DNA is TGTGCCAGCAGCTCGGCCAGGGTGATTGACAATGAGCAGTTCTTC. Its translation is CASSSARVIDNEQFF.

V gene TRBV27 combines with J gene TRBJ2-1; D remains ambiguous. The CDR3 extends over 15 amino acids. V was shortened by 1 base and J by 5 bases, with 12 bases between the two germline ends. Looked up from germline, CDR1 is MNHEY and CDR2 is SMNVEV (reference sequence). The DNA for the CDR3 is TGTGCCAGCAGTTTATTCGAGAACCCACACAATGAGCAGTTCTTC. Translated, it gives CASSLFENPHNEQFF.

The rearrangement uses TRBV18 and TRBJ2-7; 12 positions match TRBD2. CDR1 is KGHSH and CDR2 is LQKENI in the germline V gene. This CDR3 has 15 residues. Unmatched junction bases numbered 5, after V lost 3 bases and J lost 5 bases. The CDR3 region has the DNA TGTGCCAGCTCACCTGGACTAGCGGGAAGCAACGAGCAGTACTTC. Residues: CASSPGLAGSNEQYF.

The chain uses TRBV14 and TRBJ2-2, with 9 bases fitting TRBD2. The CDR3 is 17 residues long. With 8 bases clipped from V and 3 bases from J, the junction kept 13 bases outside the gene matches. Germline CDR1 SGHDN, CDR2 FVKESK. The DNA for the CDR3 is TGTGCCAGCCCCCCCGTGGGGGCGGGAGGGTACACCGGGGAGCTGTTTTTT. It translates to CASPPVGAGGYTGELFF. Together with reference TRBV14 and TRBJ2-2, the CDR3 gives the full variable domain: EAGVTQFPSHSVIEKGQTVTLRCDPISGHDNLYWYRRVMGKEIKFLLHFVKESKQDESGMPNNRFLAERTGGTYSTLKVQPAELEDSGVYFCASPPVGAGGYTGELFFGEGSRLTVL.

This rearrangement joins TRBV11-3 to TRBJ1-1, with D maybe TRBD1 (5 bases). The germline V gene encodes CDR1 SGHNT and CDR2 YENEEA. V dropped 0 bases and J dropped 4 bases, with 12 bases sitting between them. The CDR3 covers 15 residues. The CDR3 DNA follows: TGTGCCAGCAGCTTAGATTCAGGGCCCGGCACTGAAGCTTTCTTT. This codes for CASSLDSGPGTEAFF.

The gene calls are TRBV21-1 and TRBJ2-7; TRBD1 is the table's D call, not checked against the DNA. TRBV21-1 is a pseudogene segment. The CDR3 is 17 residues long. The CDR3 bases are TGTGCCAGCAGCAAAAAGGCCCACCCAACAGGGGTCTACGAGCAGTACTTC. It translates to CASSKKAHPTGVYEQYF.